A single sample is the source of the 9 T cell receptor beta chains below, sequenced in a study of cytomegalovirus exposure and HLA in healthy donors (dated by TCRdb to the late 2010s). Libraries were made using the immunoSEQ multiplex PCR assay. For the multiplex PCR, a mixture combining 60 forward primers for TCR Vbeta segments and 13 reverse primers for TCR Jbeta segments was used. What TCRdb holds here is the immuneACCESS table cut down to in-frame rearrangements. Part of the clones is not present; checked against another copy, under half of the missing clones reflect an unresolved V gene, and the others are unexplained. The sample table contains some 150,000 clones; only one count was recorded for more than 70% of them. The ten largest account for about 1.3% of the sample. The sequencing sample was made of PBMCs. The source is a man aged 60 to 75 in good health and CMV-seronegative.

The chain carries TRBV7-6 and TRBJ1-4; 9 bases fit TRBD1. CDR1 and CDR2 from the germline V gene are SGHVS and FNYEAQ. The CDR3 is 15 residues long. The V segment lost 3 bases and the J segment 5 bases; nucleotides outside the gene matches: 4. In DNA form, the CDR3 reads TGTGCCAGCAGCTTGATGGACAGGGGAAATGAAAAACTGTTTTTT. Encoded protein: CASSLMDRGNEKLFF.

The chain combines TRBV5-6 with TRBJ2-5; the match to TRBD1 covers 7 bases. Germline CDR1 reads SGHDT; CDR2 reads YYEEEE. The CDR3 totals 13 residues. V trimming: 6 bases; J trimming: 3 bases; junction bases outside the gene matches: 5. The CDR3 reads CASTLQGKETQYF. CDR3 DNA: TGTGCCAGCACCCTACAGGGGAAAGAGACCCAGTACTTC.

This chain connects TRBV29-1 to TRBJ2-3; TRBD2 is a possible D gene (7 bases). Germline CDR1 is SQVTM and CDR2 is ANQGSEA. Trimming pared 6 bases from V and 4 bases from J, leaving 11 bases between. The CDR3 is 12 amino acids. In DNA, the CDR3 is TGCAGCGTCCTAGGGGGGGCAGATACGCAGTATTTT. Translation: CSVLGGADTQYF.

The chain combines TRBV6-4 with TRBJ2-3; a possible D gene is TRBD1 (6 bases). Trimming removed 3 bases at V and 3 bases at J, with 7 bases between. The CDR3 sequence is 13 residues long. The germline CDR1 and CDR2 sequences are MRHNA and SNTAGT. The CDR3 reads CASSEQGTDTQYF. The CDR3 bases are TGTGCCAGCAGTGAACAGGGTACAGATACGCAGTATTTT.

The rearrangement joins TRBV5-1 to TRBJ1-1; D uncertain. Trimming removed 4 bases from V and 3 bases from J, with 16 bases in between. CDR1 is SGHRS, CDR2 YFSETQ, per germline. The CDR3 has 15 amino acids. The CDR3 protein is CASSPLGGGDTEAFF. The CDR3 DNA reads as TGCGCCAGCAGCCCCCTGGGAGGTGGGGACACTGAAGCTTTCTTT.

As to this clone: One end of the junction is discordant with germline, which a read error may explain. The chain recombines TRBV7-9 with TRBJ1-6, with D maybe TRBD1 (5 bases). The length of the CDR3 is 15 residues. Germline assignment: CDR1 SEHNR and CDR2 FQNEAQ (reference sequence). The DNA of the CDR3 is TGTTCCAGCAGCTTAGGTAACGGGGGGAATTCACCCCTCCACTTT. This gives the protein CSSSLGNGGNSPLHF.

J is TRBJ1-1 and V is TRBV30, with 8 bases lining up with TRBD1. The CDR3 consists of 12 residues. The germline gives CDR1 GTSNPN, CDR2 SVGIG (reference sequence). The V and J ends lost 4 bases and 8 bases, in that order; junction bases with no gene match: 6. The CDR3 bases are TGTGCCTGGATACCCTACAGGGGGGAAGCTTTCTTT. It specifies CAWIPYRGEAFF.

This clone occurred once. The chain combines TRBV9 with TRBJ2-7, with a tentative D call TRBD1 (5 bases). V was pared by 0 bases and J by 6 bases, with 10 bases between. Germline lookup yields CDR1 SGDLS and CDR2 YYNGEE. The CDR3 is 13 amino acids. The CDR3 DNA reads as TGTGCCAGCAGCGTAGGGGGCCCGGGCGAGCAGTACTTC. Translation: CASSVGGPGEQYF.

This clone was observed a few times. The chain has TRBV7-2 and TRBJ2-4; 14 bases match TRBD2. The V gene's germline CDR1 is SGHTA and CDR2 FQGNSA. V trimming: 1 base; J trimming: 9 bases; junction bases outside the gene matches: 8. The CDR3 sequence is 17 residues long. CDR3 DNA: TGTGCCAGCAGCTTAGTCGGGACTAGCGGGGGCCAAGGCATTCAGTACTTC. This sequence encodes CASSLVGTSGGQGIQYF.